These T cell receptor beta chains were read from a single sample in a study of long-term antiretroviral therapy in people with HIV. The table came from immunoSEQ multiplex PCR; TCRdb's copy has only in-frame clones and leaves some out. The data contain around 40,000 clones, roughly 86% of them singletons. Material: unsorted PBMCs, obtained 0.1 years before starting antiretroviral therapy. The receptors here all came from a woman aged 50 to 60 with HIV. The conserved cysteine and the conserved F or W are not part of the CDR3 here. The D gene is left open where the match is weak.

J gene,D gene,V gene,CDR3 length,CDR3 protein
TRBJ1-5,-,TRBV6-1,14,ASSAIGGAGNQPQH
TRBJ1-2,-,TRBV4-1,16,ASSQVDFIGGASYGYT
TRBJ2-3,-,TRBV5-1,13,ASSGAGQGTDTQY
TRBJ2-7,TRBD1,TRBV5-1,12,ASSITGQSYEQY
TRBJ1-1,-,TRBV9,14,ASSVGEGFWNTEAF
TRBJ2-2,TRBD1,TRBV7-3,14,ASSKNTGVGTGELF
TRBJ2-7,-,TRBV19,11,ASSINSDYEQY
TRBJ1-5,-,TRBV5-6,13,ASSLARRGGQPQH
TRBJ2-5,TRBD2,TRBV6-6,12,ASRPGGLVGTQY
TRBJ2-5,-,TRBV7-8,11,ASSPGGRETQY
TRBJ2-1,TRBD2,TRBV6-6,14,ASRRTSEYSYNEQF
TRBJ1-1,-,TRBV6-5,13,ASSYDPGMRTEAF
TRBJ2-2,TRBD2,TRBV5-1,16,ASSLLQAGGPNTGELF
TRBJ1-2,-,TRBV9,14,ASSVSLAGQGDGYT
TRBJ2-3,TRBD2,TRBV6-1,14,ASSEYLAGGPDTQY
TRBJ1-6,TRBD1,TRBV5-1,13,ASSLVGQGGSPLH
TRBJ2-7,TRBD2,TRBV2,11,ASKRGAYYEQY
TRBJ2-5,TRBD1,TRBV5-1,14,ASSLDRGAFGETQY
TRBJ2-7,-,TRBV6-6,12,ASSYPRQFYEQY
TRBJ2-3,-,TRBV30,11,AWSGPGTDTQY
TRBJ2-3,-,TRBV5-1,14,ASSLGTYRSTDTQY
TRBJ2-7,TRBD1,TRBV19,13,ASSPRGTGVNEQY
TRBJ2-7,-,TRBV12-1,14,ASSPGLAGAHYEQY
TRBJ2-7,-,TRBV19,12,ASSTGPSSYEQY
TRBJ1-3,-,TRBV6-1,12,ASSPGYSGNTIY
TRBJ2-1,-,TRBV6-6,9,ASSYRNEQF
TRBJ2-3,-,TRBV4-2,18,ASSQAFPRWSSGSTDTQY
TRBJ2-1,TRBD2,TRBV4-2,15,ASSPRAGGGADNEQF
TRBJ1-5,-,TRBV7-6,12,ASSLERENQPQH
TRBJ1-1,-,TRBV5-4,13,ASSLEAGYSVEAF
TRBJ1-1,-,TRBV19,10,ASSILESEAF
TRBJ1-5,-,TRBV6-5,12,ASRYRAGNQPQH
TRBJ1-5,TRBD1,TRBV6-6,14,ASQRWGTGSNQPQH
TRBJ1-4,TRBD1,TRBV12-5,12,ASGTGTANEKLF
TRBJ1-4,TRBD1,TRBV2,15,ASRVRGAGATNEKLF
TRBJ2-7,-,TRBV18,12,ASSPDDSSYEQY
TRBJ1-4,TRBD1,TRBV7-6,12,ASSSRGLGEKLF
TRBJ2-2,TRBD2,TRBV2,14,ASSEAKLAGAGELF
TRBJ1-2,-,TRBV11-2,12,ASTSSGTSDGYT
TRBJ1-6,-,TRBV2,10,ASNRANSPLH
TRBJ1-1,-,TRBV2,11,ASTRVMDTEAF
TRBJ1-1,-,TRBV7-9,10,ASSFPNTEAF
TRBJ1-1,-,TRBV5-1,14,ASSLEAGAANTEAF
TRBJ2-7,-,TRBV7-9,9,ASSPNYEQY
TRBJ1-3,-,TRBV2,13,ASSEALPSGNTIY
TRBJ2-1,TRBD1,TRBV19,12,ASSIKTGSNEQF
TRBJ1-5,-,TRBV7-8,12,ASGWGGPRQPQH
TRBJ2-7,TRBD2,TRBV6-5,12,ASSYASGAHEQY
TRBJ1-1,-,TRBV19,14,ASSMRARDMNTEAF
TRBJ2-7,-,TRBV30,11,AWSETAGTEQY
TRBJ2-6,-,TRBV7-9,16,ASSLWYSGGSGANVLT
TRBJ1-6,-,TRBV6-5,11,ASRKLGGSPLH
TRBJ1-5,TRBD1,TRBV7-8,13,ASSPTGGSNQPQH
TRBJ1-5,-,TRBV7-9,13,ASSPQGMSNQPQH
TRBJ1-5,TRBD1,TRBV19,13,ASSSQAQGGQPQH
TRBJ1-2,TRBD1,TRBV29-1,11,SVEDLTGAGYT
TRBJ2-2,TRBD2,TRBV2,14,ASGLAGGPWTGELF